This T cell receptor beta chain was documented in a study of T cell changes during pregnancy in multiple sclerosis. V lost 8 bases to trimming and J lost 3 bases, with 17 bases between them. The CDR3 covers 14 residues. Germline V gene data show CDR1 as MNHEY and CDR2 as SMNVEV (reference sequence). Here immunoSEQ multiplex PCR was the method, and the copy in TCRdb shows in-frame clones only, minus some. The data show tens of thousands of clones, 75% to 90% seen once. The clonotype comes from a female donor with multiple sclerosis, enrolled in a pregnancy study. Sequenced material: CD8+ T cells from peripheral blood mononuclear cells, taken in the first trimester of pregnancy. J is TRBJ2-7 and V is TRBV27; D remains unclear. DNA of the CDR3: TGTGCCAGCGCTTCAGGTGGTCTATACTACGAGCAGTACTTC. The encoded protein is CASASGGLYYEQYF.